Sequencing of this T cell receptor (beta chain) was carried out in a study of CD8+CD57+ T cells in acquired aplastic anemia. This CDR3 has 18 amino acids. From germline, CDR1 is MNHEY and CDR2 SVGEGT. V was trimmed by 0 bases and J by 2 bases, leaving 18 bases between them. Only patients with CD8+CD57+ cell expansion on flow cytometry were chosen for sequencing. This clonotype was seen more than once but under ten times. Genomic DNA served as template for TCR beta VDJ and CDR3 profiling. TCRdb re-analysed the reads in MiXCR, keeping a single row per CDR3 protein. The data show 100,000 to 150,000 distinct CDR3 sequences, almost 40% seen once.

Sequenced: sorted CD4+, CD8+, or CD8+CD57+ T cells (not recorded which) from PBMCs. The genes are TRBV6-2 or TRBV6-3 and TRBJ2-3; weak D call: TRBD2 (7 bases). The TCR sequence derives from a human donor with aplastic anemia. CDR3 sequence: CASSYSGGGRGYTDTQYF. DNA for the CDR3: TGTGCCAGCAGTTACTCGGGGGGGGGCCGGGGTTACACAGATACGCAGTATTTT.